Presented here are 24 T cell receptor beta chains from one specimen sequenced in a study of Graves' ophthalmopathy and Graves' hyperthyroidism. CDR3 regions of TCR beta were amplified from RNA transcripts. First-round RT-PCR used HTBI primers; second-round multiplex PCR followed. TCRdb itself ran the multiplex PCR reads through MiXCR, one entry per CDR3 protein. Of hundreds of thousands of distinct CDR3 sequences detected, about a fifth appear once; the ten largest clones hold roughly 6.9%. Material: peripheral blood. These TCRs come from a woman between 18 and 29 years old with stable Graves' hyperthyroidism. Some clones in this sample may be carry-over from other donors' samples.

This clonotype came up a few times. DNA for the CDR3: TGTGCCAGCAGCCCACGTTCAGCGAGGAATGGCTACACCTTC. Translation: CASSPRSARNGYTF. The rearrangement joins TRBV12-3 or TRBV12-4 to TRBJ1-2; D is uncertain. CDR3 length: 14 residues. Trimming removed 6 bases from V and 6 bases from J, with 17 bases in between.

In its sample, this clonotype was seen many times. The chain combines TRBV6-2 or TRBV6-3 with TRBJ2-4; D is possibly TRBD1 (7 bases). The germline V gene has CDR1 MNHEY and CDR2 SVGEGT. CDR3 length: 17 residues. V gave up 6 bases and J gave up 0 bases, with 18 bases separating them. CDR3 loop: CASSWRDRNLAKNIQYF. The CDR3 DNA reads TGTGCCAGCAGCTGGAGGGACAGAAATTTAGCCAAAAACATTCAGTACTTC.

The chain employs TRBV7-2 and TRBJ2-7; D may be TRBD2 (6 bases). Per the germline V gene, CDR1 is SGHTA and CDR2 is FQGNSA. This CDR3 has 15 amino acids. With 5 bases removed from V and 1 base from J, the gap between germline ends came to 15 bases. The CDR3 nucleotides are TGTGCCAGCAGCCGACCGGGACTGGTATCCTACGAGCAGTACTTC. Amino acid sequence: CASSRPGLVSYEQYF.

This clonotype occurred many times. The chain joins TRBV7-6 to TRBJ1-1, with D unresolved. The CDR3 has 13 residues. Deletions cut 5 bases from V and 4 bases from J, with 11 bases between. Germline-derived CDR1 and CDR2 are SGHVS and FNYEAQ. The CDR3: CASSPDGRTEAFF. The CDR3 bases are TGTGCCAGCAGCCCAGATGGGCGCACTGAAGCTTTCTTT. Full variable domain (remainder filled in from reference TRBV7-6 and TRBJ1-1): GAGVSQSPRYKVTKRGQDVALRCDPISGHVSLYWYRQALGQGPEFLTYFNYEAQQDKSGLPNDRFSAERPEGSISTLTIQRTEQRDSAMYRCASSPDGRTEAFFGQGTRLTVV.

This clonotype was recorded a few times. This chain links TRBV2 with TRBJ2-7; perhaps TRBD2 as D (5 bases). Germline V gene lookup returns CDR1 SNHLY and CDR2 FYNNEI. The CDR3 is 12 amino acids. V was cut by 6 bases and J by 7 bases, with 13 bases left in between. CDR3 nucleotides: TGTGCCAGCAGGAGCGGTCTAGGGGAGCAGTACTTC. Translation gives CASRSGLGEQYF.

This clonotype was counted a few times. The rearrangement links TRBV30 to TRBJ2-1; D is uncertain. This CDR3 has 12 amino acids. Germline-derived CDR1 and CDR2 are GTSNPN and SVGIG (reference sequence). Between the trimmed V and J ends, which lost 5 bases and 7 bases, there was a span of 12 bases. The CDR3 region has the DNA TGTGCCTGGCGTCCCCCCGGGAATGAGCAGTTCTTC. The encoded protein is CAWRPPGNEQFF.

The rearrangement links TRBV29-1 to TRBJ2-7, with 11 bases that match TRBD2. The CDR3 extends over 17 amino acids. V gave up 8 bases and J gave up 2 bases; unmatched junction bases: 17. In germline, CDR1 is SQVTM, CDR2 ANQGSEA. The CDR3 is CSFLHSGTSGPTYEQYF. In DNA, the CDR3 is TGCAGCTTTCTTCATTCCGGGACTAGCGGTCCTACCTACGAGCAGTACTTC.

The chain employs TRBV10-2 and TRBJ2-7; no firm D call. This CDR3 is 16 amino acids long. Germline values: CDR1 WSHSY, CDR2 SAAADI. V was shortened by 2 bases and J by 7 bases, with 21 bases between the two germline ends. CDR3 in amino acids: CASSEPRRLRREEQYF. In DNA, the CDR3 is TGCGCCAGCAGTGAGCCCCGCCGTCTCCGAAGAGAGGAGCAGTACTTC.

This clonotype was detected only once. V is TRBV12-3 or TRBV12-4 and J is TRBJ2-7; 8 nucleotides line up with TRBD1. J lost 5 bases, V lost 5 bases, and 5 bases had no gene match. The CDR3 runs 13 residues. The CDR3 region is CASSLRGLNEQYF. The DNA of the CDR3 is TGTGCCAGCAGTCTCAGGGGGCTGAACGAGCAGTACTTC.

Turning to this clonotype: At one of its ends the junction is not consistent with the germline gene, which may arise from a read error. V is TRBV28 and J is TRBJ1-5, with D perhaps TRBD1 (5 bases). CDR1 is MDHEN and CDR2 is SYDVKM in the germline V gene. CDR3 length: 14 residues. CDR3 region: CASSRTNSYQPQHF. The CDR3 coding sequence is TGTGCCAGCAGCCGGACAAATAGCTATCAGCCTCAGCATTTT.

The sample holds many counts of this clonotype. The rearrangement joins TRBV12-3 or TRBV12-4 to TRBJ2-7; D remains ambiguous. V was clipped by 5 bases and J by 4 bases, with 9 bases between them. This CDR3 is built from 12 residues. The CDR3 nucleotides read TGTGCCAGCAGTAGTGGAACTTACGAGCAGTACTTC. Its protein is CASSSGTYEQYF.

The J gene is TRBJ2-2, the V gene TRBV14; no reliable D call. Deletions cut 4 bases from V and 6 bases from J, with 9 bases between. CDR1 is SGHDN and CDR2 is FVKESK in the germline V gene. This CDR3 spans 13 amino acids. Here the CDR3 DNA reads TGTGCCAGCAGCCTTTTGATGCCCGGGGAGCTGTTTTTT. Translation gives CASSLLMPGELFF.

The genes are TRBV6-1 and TRBJ1-5; 7 bases are a match to TRBD1. CDR3 length: 14 amino acids. V lost 5 bases to trimming and J lost 5 bases; unmatched junction nucleotides: 6. CDR1 and CDR2 from the germline V gene are MNHNS and SASEGT. CDR3 region: CASSTDRSYQPQHF. CDR3 nucleotides: TGTGCCAGCAGTACGGACAGGAGCTATCAGCCCCAGCATTTT.

This clonotype showed up many times. V and J are TRBV7-2 and TRBJ1-1, with 7 bases lining up with TRBD1. CDR3 length: 16 amino acids. The trim removed 5 bases at V and 4 bases at J, leaving 13 bases unmatched. From germline, CDR1 is SGHTA and CDR2 FQGNSA. This CDR3 is CASSRFATRGATEAFF. Written as DNA, the CDR3 is TGTGCCAGCAGCCGGTTTGCAACCAGGGGGGCCACTGAAGCTTTCTTT. The whole variable domain, filled in from reference TRBV7-2 and TRBJ1-1, reads GAGVSQSPSNKVTEKGKDVELRCDPISGHTALYWYRQSLGQGLEFLIYFQGNSAPDKSGLPSDRFSAERTGGSVSTLTIQRTQQEDSAVYLCASSRFATRGATEAFFGQGTRLTVV.

This clonotype was counted ten times or more. J is TRBJ2-2 and V is TRBV7-3; weak D call: TRBD2 (7 bases). The germline V gene encodes CDR1 SGHTA and CDR2 FQGTGA. Trimming stripped 5 bases from V and 5 bases from J, with 15 bases between. This CDR3 region has 15 residues. The CDR3 region has the DNA TGTGCCAGCAGCCTCGGGGGGCCAGGGACCGGGGAGCTGTTTTTT. This gives the protein CASSLGGPGTGELFF.

This clonotype was seen many times. This sequence joins TRBV6-1 and TRBJ2-2, with 10 positions matching TRBD2. From germline, CDR1 is MNHNS and CDR2 SASEGT. J gave up 2 bases and V 6 bases, and 3 bases lay outside the gene matches. The CDR3 has 15 amino acids. CDR3 amino acids: CASSPSGGNTGELFF. The CDR3 region has the DNA TGTGCCAGCAGCCCTAGCGGGGGAAACACCGGGGAGCTGTTTTTT.

The chain employs TRBV6-5 and TRBJ1-5, with TRBD1 identical over 9 bases. Losses at the gene ends were 6 bases for V and 5 bases for J; bases not matched to a gene: 8. This CDR3 spans 15 amino acids. CDR1 is MNHEY, CDR2 SVGAGI, per germline. In DNA form, the CDR3 reads TGTGCCAGCAGCTTAAACAGGGGGCCCCATCAGCCCCAGCATTTT. It codes for CASSLNRGPHQPQHF.

This clonotype was recorded many times. This rearrangement joins TRBV6-5 to TRBJ1-5; D is undetermined. The germline V gene has CDR1 MNHEY and CDR2 SVGAGI. V was clipped by 0 bases and J by 6 bases, with 15 bases between them. This CDR3 is built from 16 residues. This CDR3 is CASSYSSYMGGQPQHF. CDR3 DNA sequence: TGTGCCAGCAGTTACTCGAGTTATATGGGTGGTCAGCCCCAGCATTTT.

This clonotype was seen ten or more times. The rearrangement uses TRBV7-9 and TRBJ2-5, with TRBD2 matching over 8 bases. The CDR3 is 15 residues long. Looked up from germline, CDR1 is SEHNR and CDR2 is FQNEAQ (reference sequence). The J segment lost 5 bases and the V segment lost 2 bases, leaving 7 bases of the junction unmatched. In nucleotides, the CDR3 is TGTGCCAGCAGCTTACAGCGGGGGACTCGGGAGACCCAGTACTTC. Protein: CASSLQRGTRETQYF.

The CDR3 loop reads CASSDRGTSGSYEQYF. In DNA form, the CDR3 reads TGTGCCAGCAGTGATAGGGGGACTAGCGGGAGCTACGAGCAGTACTTC. The V gene is TRBV25-1, the J gene TRBJ2-7; 14 bases are shared with TRBD2. V shed 3 bases and J 3 bases; nucleotides not matched to a gene: 4. CDR3 length: 16 residues. Per the germline V gene, CDR1 is MGHDK and CDR2 is SYGVNS.

CDR3 DNA: TGCAGTGCCCCCCGGAGCGGGAGGAACGAGCAGTACTTC. Residues: CSAPRSGRNEQYF. The chain recombines TRBV20-1 with TRBJ2-7, with 9 bases that match TRBD2. The length of the CDR3 is 13 residues. Germline V gene sequence: CDR1 DFQATT, CDR2 SNEGSKA (reference sequence). With V trimmed by 6 bases and J by 5 bases, 8 bases remained unmatched.

The genes are TRBV2 and TRBJ2-2; D call uncertain. With 5 bases removed from V and 8 bases from J, the gap between germline ends came to 9 bases. The length of the CDR3 is 12 residues. The germline V gene has CDR1 SNHLY and CDR2 FYNNEI. CDR3 in DNA: TGTGCCAGCAGTCCCCAGAAGGGGGAGCTGTTTTTT. It translates to CASSPQKGELFF. The whole variable domain, remainder taken from reference TRBV2 and TRBJ2-2, is EPEVTQTPSHQVTQMGQEVILRCVPISNHLYFYWYRQILGQKVEFLVSFYNNEISEKSEIFDDQFSVERPDGSNFTLKIRSTKLEDSAMYFCASSPQKGELFFGEGSRLTVL.

This clonotype turned up a few times. The genes are TRBV29-1 and TRBJ1-2; TRBD1 aligns across 7 bases. Trimming took 3 bases from V and 3 from J; bases not matched to a gene: 19. Per germline, CDR1 SQVTM and CDR2 ANQGSEA. The CDR3 sequence is 18 residues long. CDR3 in DNA: TGCAGCGTTGACAACTCTTTTGGAGGAGGGGGCGGGGACTATGGCTACACCTTC. Translation: CSVDNSFGGGGGDYGYTF.

Many counts were recorded for this clonotype. CDR3 residues: CASSMDRDEQYF. CDR3 sequence (DNA): TGTGCCAGCAGCATGGACAGGGACGAGCAGTACTTC. The V gene is TRBV2, the J gene TRBJ2-7; 8 bases map to TRBD1. The ends lost 6 bases at V and 5 bases at J; junction bases unmatched: 3. The germline CDR1 and CDR2 sequences are SNHLY and FYNNEI. The CDR3 length is 12 residues.